The rows below give T cell receptor beta chains drawn from one sample of a study of CD8 T cells in ankylosing spondylitis. Each CDR3 protein is one row after TCRdb ran MiXCR on the 5' RACE reads. Of 6,500 or so distinct CDR3 sequences listed, approximately 2.9% are singletons. The sample comprised blood, either unsorted or a sorted T cell fraction (not recorded which). These receptors originate from a female donor with ankylosing spondylitis or in good health (not recorded which). Each CDR3 is given with its conserved first and last residue. Fields, in order: J gene, D gene, V gene, clone size, CDR3 protein, CDR3 DNA. A D gene is named only where the DNA matches it firmly. Rows give clone size only sometimes, using once, few, many, or a class for an expanded clone.

J gene: TRBJ2-2; D gene: TRBD2; V gene: TRBV9; clone size: many; CDR3 protein: CASKGTTNTGELFF; CDR3 DNA: TGTGCCAGCAAAGGGACTACGAACACCGGGGAGCTGTTTTTT
J gene: TRBJ2-2; D gene: TRBD2; V gene: TRBV9; clone size: medium-sized; CDR3 protein: CASSVWGGDTGELFF; CDR3 DNA: TGTGCCAGCAGCGTATGGGGGGGGGACACCGGGGAGCTGTTTTTT
J gene: TRBJ2-3; D gene: TRBD2; V gene: TRBV9; clone size: many; CDR3 protein: CASSVDGRYTDTQYF; CDR3 DNA: TGTGCCAGCAGCGTGGACGGGAGGTACACAGATACGCAGTATTTT
J gene: TRBJ1-4; D gene: -; V gene: TRBV9; clone size: many; CDR3 protein: CASSVEADAEKLFF; CDR3 DNA: TGTGCCAGCAGCGTAGAGGCGGACGCGGAAAAACTGTTTTTT
J gene: TRBJ1-5; D gene: TRBD1; V gene: TRBV24-1; clone size: many; CDR3 protein: CATSDPGQGIPPQHF; CDR3 DNA: TGTGCCACCAGTGACCCGGGACAGGGGATCCCGCCCCAGCATTTT
J gene: TRBJ1-2; D gene: -; V gene: TRBV9; clone size: medium-sized; CDR3 protein: CASSPTGTGFYGYTF; CDR3 DNA: TGTGCCAGCAGCCCCACAGGGACGGGTTTTTATGGCTACACCTTC
J gene: TRBJ1-1; D gene: -; V gene: TRBV9; clone size: many; CDR3 protein: CASSVGGQEAFF; CDR3 DNA: TGTGCCAGCAGCGTAGGGGGCCAGGAAGCTTTCTTT
J gene: TRBJ1-1; D gene: -; V gene: TRBV9; clone size: many; CDR3 protein: CASSVVPGMNTEAFF; CDR3 DNA: TGTGCCAGCAGCGTAGTTCCAGGCATGAACACTGAAGCTTTCTTT
J gene: TRBJ1-2; D gene: -; V gene: TRBV9; clone size: many; CDR3 protein: CASSVGTTNPYGYTF; CDR3 DNA: TGTGCCAGCAGCGTAGGGACAACGAATCCCTATGGCTACACCTTC
J gene: TRBJ2-7; D gene: -; V gene: TRBV9; clone size: many; CDR3 protein: CASSSRDEHYEQYF; CDR3 DNA: TGTGCCAGCAGCTCCCGGGACGAGCACTACGAGCAGTACTTC
J gene: TRBJ2-1; D gene: -; V gene: TRBV9; clone size: many; CDR3 protein: CASSVEAGHYNEQFF; CDR3 DNA: TGTGCCAGCAGCGTAGAGGCGGGGCATTACAATGAGCAGTTCTTC
J gene: TRBJ2-6; D gene: -; V gene: TRBV9; clone size: many; CDR3 protein: CASSDGGGANVLTF; CDR3 DNA: TGTGCCAGCAGCGATGGGGGGGGGGCCAACGTCCTGACTTTC
J gene: TRBJ2-1; D gene: -; V gene: TRBV9; clone size: many; CDR3 protein: CASSVVIGASPYNEQFF; CDR3 DNA: TGTGCCAGCAGCGTAGTGATAGGAGCTAGCCCTTACAATGAGCAGTTCTTC
J gene: TRBJ2-4; D gene: -; V gene: TRBV9; clone size: many; CDR3 protein: CASSKPGHNIQYF; CDR3 DNA: TGTGCCAGCAGCAAACCGGGACACAACATTCAGTACTTC
J gene: TRBJ2-7; D gene: -; V gene: TRBV9; clone size: many; CDR3 protein: CASSFGDTGDEQYF; CDR3 DNA: TGTGCCAGCAGCTTCGGGGACACCGGAGACGAGCAGTACTTC
J gene: TRBJ2-7; D gene: TRBD2; V gene: TRBV9; clone size: many; CDR3 protein: CASSALTSAMDEQYF; CDR3 DNA: TGTGCCAGCAGCGCGCTAACTAGCGCCATGGACGAGCAGTACTTC
J gene: TRBJ2-7; D gene: -; V gene: TRBV9; clone size: many; CDR3 protein: CASSVATMGGSGSYEQYF; CDR3 DNA: TGTGCCAGCAGCGTAGCTACTATGGGGGGATCGGGCTCCTACGAGCAGTACTTC
J gene: TRBJ1-2; D gene: -; V gene: TRBV9; clone size: many; CDR3 protein: CASSDGVGGYTF; CDR3 DNA: TGTGCCAGCAGCGATGGAGTAGGTGGCTACACCTTC
J gene: TRBJ2-3; D gene: -; V gene: TRBV9; clone size: medium-sized; CDR3 protein: CASSVVPSSTDTQYF; CDR3 DNA: TGTGCCAGCAGCGTAGTGCCCAGTAGCACAGATACGCAGTATTTT
J gene: TRBJ2-3; D gene: TRBD1; V gene: TRBV9; clone size: many; CDR3 protein: CASTRRGDTQYF; CDR3 DNA: TGTGCCAGCACCCGCAGGGGGGATACGCAGTATTTT
J gene: TRBJ2-1; D gene: -; V gene: TRBV9; clone size: many; CDR3 protein: CASSPQGLEYNEQFF; CDR3 DNA: TGTGCCAGCAGCCCCCAGGGTTTGGAATACAATGAGCAGTTCTTC
J gene: TRBJ2-1; D gene: TRBD2; V gene: TRBV9; clone size: many; CDR3 protein: CASSVELAGEVNEQFF; CDR3 DNA: TGTGCCAGCAGCGTAGAACTAGCGGGAGAGGTGAATGAGCAGTTCTTC
J gene: TRBJ2-1; D gene: TRBD2; V gene: TRBV9; clone size: -; CDR3 protein: CASSGTSFNEQFF; CDR3 DNA: TGTGCCAGCAGCGGGACTAGCTTCAATGAGCAGTTCTTC
J gene: TRBJ1-3; D gene: TRBD1; V gene: TRBV9; clone size: medium-sized; CDR3 protein: CASTETGGGNTIYF; CDR3 DNA: TGTGCCAGCACCGAAACAGGGGGAGGAAACACCATATATTTT
J gene: TRBJ2-2; D gene: TRBD2; V gene: TRBV9; clone size: many; CDR3 protein: CASSSGLAGGPNTGELFF; CDR3 DNA: TGTGCCAGCAGCTCAGGACTAGCGGGGGGCCCGAACACCGGGGAGCTGTTTTTT
J gene: TRBJ2-5; D gene: -; V gene: TRBV9; clone size: large; CDR3 protein: CASSVHTGETQYF; CDR3 DNA: TGTGCCAGCAGCGTACACACTGGGGAGACCCAGTACTTC
J gene: TRBJ2-7; D gene: -; V gene: TRBV9; clone size: medium-sized; CDR3 protein: CASSADLQYEQYF; CDR3 DNA: TGTGCCAGCAGCGCGGACCTTCAGTACGAGCAGTACTTC
J gene: TRBJ2-6; D gene: -; V gene: TRBV9; clone size: -; CDR3 protein: CASSDTIKSSGANVLTF; CDR3 DNA: TGTGCCAGCAGCGATACGATTAAAAGCTCTGGGGCCAACGTCCTGACTTTC
J gene: TRBJ2-7; D gene: TRBD1; V gene: TRBV9; clone size: many; CDR3 protein: CASSVAGGTSYEQYF; CDR3 DNA: TGTGCCAGCAGCGTAGCAGGGGGAACCTCCTACGAGCAGTACTTC
J gene: TRBJ2-1; D gene: TRBD2; V gene: TRBV9; clone size: many; CDR3 protein: CASSVESGRAHEQFF; CDR3 DNA: TGTGCCAGCAGCGTAGAAAGCGGGAGGGCCCATGAGCAGTTCTTC
J gene: TRBJ2-1; D gene: -; V gene: TRBV9; clone size: many; CDR3 protein: CASSVGAEQFF; CDR3 DNA: TGTGCCAGCAGCGTAGGCGCTGAGCAGTTCTTC
J gene: TRBJ1-5; D gene: TRBD1; V gene: TRBV9; clone size: many; CDR3 protein: CASSATGTGDNQPQHF; CDR3 DNA: TGTGCCAGCAGCGCGACCGGGACAGGGGATAATCAGCCCCAGCATTTT
J gene: TRBJ2-1; D gene: -; V gene: TRBV9; clone size: -; CDR3 protein: CASSVPTGSSYNEQFF; CDR3 DNA: TGTGCCAGCAGCGTCCCGACGGGAAGCTCCTACAATGAGCAGTTCTTC
J gene: TRBJ2-2; D gene: -; V gene: TRBV9; clone size: many; CDR3 protein: CASSVRESGELFF; CDR3 DNA: TGTGCCAGCAGCGTGAGAGAATCCGGGGAGCTGTTTTTT
J gene: TRBJ1-3; D gene: -; V gene: TRBV9; clone size: many; CDR3 protein: CASSVDSSSGNTIYF; CDR3 DNA: TGTGCCAGCAGCGTAGATAGTAGCTCTGGAAACACCATATATTTT
J gene: TRBJ2-4; D gene: -; V gene: TRBV18; clone size: few; CDR3 protein: CASLDRRTAKNIQYF; CDR3 DNA: TGTGCCAGCCTTGACAGGAGAACCGCCAAAAACATTCAGTACTTC
J gene: TRBJ2-1; D gene: -; V gene: TRBV9; clone size: -; CDR3 protein: CASSPQMQVGLFF; CDR3 DNA: TGTGCCAGCAGCCCCCAGATGCAGGTCGGGCTGTTCTTC
J gene: TRBJ1-1; D gene: -; V gene: TRBV9; clone size: medium-sized; CDR3 protein: CASSVGSGEAFF; CDR3 DNA: TGTGCCAGCAGCGTAGGATCCGGTGAAGCTTTCTTT
J gene: TRBJ1-2; D gene: -; V gene: TRBV9; clone size: many; CDR3 protein: CASSGGLNTISYGYTF; CDR3 DNA: TGTGCCAGCAGCGGAGGGTTGAATACGATCAGCTATGGCTACACCTTC
J gene: TRBJ2-5; D gene: TRBD1; V gene: TRBV9; clone size: many; CDR3 protein: CASSATRSFSRTGNYQETQYF; CDR3 DNA: TGTGCCAGCAGCGCAACAAGAAGTTTTAGTAGGACAGGGAACTACCAAGAGACCCAGTACTTC
J gene: TRBJ2-7; D gene: TRBD1; V gene: TRBV9; clone size: few; CDR3 protein: CASTKGAGAHEQYF; CDR3 DNA: TGTGCCAGCACAAAGGGGGCAGGGGCCCACGAGCAGTACTTC
J gene: TRBJ2-3; D gene: -; V gene: TRBV9; clone size: many; CDR3 protein: CASSVHAGAPGDTQYF; CDR3 DNA: TGTGCCAGCAGCGTTCATGCAGGGGCCCCTGGAGATACGCAGTATTTT
J gene: TRBJ2-2; D gene: TRBD1; V gene: TRBV9; clone size: medium-sized; CDR3 protein: CASSVGSRRGHGGELFF; CDR3 DNA: TGTGCCAGCAGCGTAGGGTCGCGAAGGGGGCATGGCGGGGAGCTGTTTTTT
J gene: TRBJ2-7; D gene: TRBD1; V gene: TRBV9; clone size: many; CDR3 protein: CASSASGTGREQYF; CDR3 DNA: TGTGCCAGCAGCGCCTCCGGGACAGGGAGGGAGCAGTACTTC
J gene: TRBJ2-7; D gene: TRBD1; V gene: TRBV9; clone size: many; CDR3 protein: CASSPRTGEDEQYF; CDR3 DNA: TGTGCCAGCAGCCCACGGACAGGGGAGGACGAGCAGTACTTC
J gene: TRBJ2-7; D gene: -; V gene: TRBV9; clone size: medium-sized; CDR3 protein: CASSGVTYEQYF; CDR3 DNA: TGTGCCAGCAGCGGCGTCACCTACGAGCAGTACTTC
J gene: TRBJ2-1; D gene: -; V gene: TRBV9; clone size: many; CDR3 protein: CASSASLSNEQFF; CDR3 DNA: TGTGCCAGCAGCGCCTCATTATCCAATGAGCAGTTCTTC
J gene: TRBJ2-5; D gene: -; V gene: TRBV9; clone size: many; CDR3 protein: CASSVGGALQETQYF; CDR3 DNA: TGTGCCAGCAGCGTAGGAGGGGCCCTCCAAGAGACCCAGTACTTC
J gene: TRBJ1-1; D gene: -; V gene: TRBV9; clone size: many; CDR3 protein: CASSEETGFHTEAFF; CDR3 DNA: TGTGCCAGCAGCGAGGAGACAGGTTTTCACACTGAAGCTTTCTTT
J gene: TRBJ2-3; D gene: TRBD2; V gene: TRBV9; clone size: many; CDR3 protein: CASGSGSGTDTQYF; CDR3 DNA: TGTGCCAGCGGTAGCGGGAGTGGCACAGATACGCAGTATTTT
J gene: TRBJ2-3; D gene: TRBD2; V gene: TRBV9; clone size: many; CDR3 protein: CASSVSSGVGTDTQYF; CDR3 DNA: TGTGCCAGCAGCGTATCTAGCGGCGTAGGGACAGATACGCAGTATTTT
J gene: TRBJ2-5; D gene: TRBD2; V gene: TRBV9; clone size: many; CDR3 protein: CASGAGGPQETQYF; CDR3 DNA: TGTGCCAGCGGGGCGGGGGGCCCCCAAGAGACCCAGTACTTC
J gene: TRBJ1-1; D gene: -; V gene: TRBV9; clone size: many; CDR3 protein: CASSGRMNTEAFF; CDR3 DNA: TGTGCCAGCAGCGGCAGGATGAACACTGAAGCTTTCTTT
J gene: TRBJ2-1; D gene: -; V gene: TRBV9; clone size: medium-sized; CDR3 protein: CASSLDRTKSIYNEQFF; CDR3 DNA: TGTGCCAGCAGCCTGGACCGAACTAAATCGATTTACAATGAGCAGTTCTTC
J gene: TRBJ2-2; D gene: -; V gene: TRBV9; clone size: medium-sized; CDR3 protein: CASSTSSGHSNTGELFF; CDR3 DNA: TGTGCCAGCAGTACCAGTTCAGGCCATTCGAACACCGGGGAGCTGTTTTTT
J gene: TRBJ2-1; D gene: -; V gene: TRBV9; clone size: many; CDR3 protein: CASSRLDYNEQFF; CDR3 DNA: TGTGCCAGCAGCCGACTAGATTACAATGAGCAGTTCTTC